This T cell receptor (beta chain) was sequenced in a study of response to subunit inactivated influenza vaccine. Turning to this clonotype: No antigen is known for it. A single base separates this from a much larger clone, so it may be a read error.

TCRdb processed the RT-PCR reads anew with MiXCR; each CDR3 protein has one entry. The profile shows some 480,000 distinct CDR3 sequences, roughly 9.8% of them singletons. The germline CDR1 and CDR2 sequences are MNHNS and SASEGT. This CDR3 is 13 amino acids long. Study outcomes and limitations: The authors put forward the suggestion that each seasonal influenza vaccination may bring in only a limited number of new T cells.

The sequence derives from a man between 50 and 59 years old who received an inactivated influenza vaccine. Sequencing used PBMCs from blood, obtained 45 days after vaccination. V and J are TRBV6-1 and TRBJ2-5, with D possibly TRBD1 on 7 matching bases. The CDR3 DNA sequence: TGTGCCAGCTCAGGGGGGAGGAAAGAGACCCAGAACTTC. This codes for CASSGGRKETQNF.